One sample yielded the 9 T cell receptor beta chains listed below, sequenced in a study of T cells in Graves' hyperthyroidism and ophthalmopathy. Amplification of TCR beta CDR3 regions was performed using RNA transcripts as template. Using the HTBI primer set, a first-round RT-PCR was run on the TCR CDR3. MiXCR, applied by TCRdb to the multiplex PCR reads, yields one record per CDR3 protein. The sample has around 270,000 distinct CDR3 sequences; approximately 18% are singletons. Material: blood. These receptors all stem from a man aged 50 to 60 with Graves' ophthalmopathy.

This chain uses TRBV6-1 with TRBJ1-4; D not resolved. Per germline, CDR1 MNHNS and CDR2 SASEGT. V dropped 5 bases and J dropped 0 bases, with 13 bases sitting between them. The CDR3 is 16 residues long. The CDR3: CASSSQRTATNEKLFF. CDR3 DNA: TGTGCCAGCAGTTCGCAGCGTACTGCAACTAATGAAAAACTGTTTTTT.

This clonotype has at least ten counts. The chain carries TRBV7-3 and TRBJ2-3; D remains unclear. V gave up 3 bases and J gave up 0 bases, with 13 bases separating them. This CDR3 contains 16 residues. Germline CDR1 and CDR2: SGHTA and FQGTGA. The CDR3 nucleotides read TGTGCCAGCAGCTTCCCATCGGAACCAAGCACAGATACGCAGTATTTT. It yields the protein CASSFPSEPSTDTQYF.

This clonotype has just a few counts. J is TRBJ1-2 and V is TRBV29-1; 7 nucleotides align to TRBD1. Germline-derived CDR1 and CDR2 are SQVTM and ANQGSEA. The CDR3 covers 14 residues. V lost 6 bases, J lost 8 bases, and 15 bases stayed unmatched. CDR3 coding DNA: TGCAGCGTGCCTCTGAGGGGGCCAGAGGACGGCTACACCTTC. Protein sequence: CSVPLRGPEDGYTF. The entire variable domain, with the rest obtained from reference TRBV29-1 and TRBJ1-2, is as follows: SAVISQKPSRDICQRGTSLTIQCQVDSQVTMMFWYRQQPGQSLTLIATANQGSEATYESGFVIDKFPISRPNLTFSTLTVSNMSPEDSSIYLCSVPLRGPEDGYTFGSGTRLTVV.

J is TRBJ2-1 and V is TRBV29-1; maybe TRBD1 (6 bases). V gave up 8 bases and J gave up 6 bases, with 20 bases separating them. The CDR3 has 14 residues. Germline V lookup: CDR1 SQVTM, CDR2 ANQGSEA. The CDR3 coding sequence is TGCAGCACCAACCGGGACACAGGCTCCAATGAGCAGTTCTTC. It encodes CSTNRDTGSNEQFF.

This clonotype was found many times. This chain joins TRBV2 and TRBJ1-1; a possible D gene is TRBD1 (5 bases). V was clipped by 0 bases and J by 0 bases, with 14 bases between them. Germline CDR1 SNHLY, CDR2 FYNNEI. This CDR3 spans 17 amino acids. The DNA for the CDR3 is TGTGCCAGCAGTGAAGCGCCCTTGGGGCGATTGAACACTGAAGCTTTCTTT. Its protein is CASSEAPLGRLNTEAFF.

Only a few counts were recorded for this clonotype. The J gene is TRBJ2-2, the V gene TRBV2, with D tentatively TRBD1 (5 bases). The CDR3 runs to 14 residues. Trimming removed 7 bases at V and 0 bases at J, with 9 bases between. From germline, CDR1 is SNHLY and CDR2 FYNNEI. The CDR3 loop reads CASTVTANTGELFF. DNA for the CDR3: TGTGCCAGCACCGTGACAGCGAACACCGGGGAGCTGTTTTTT.

This clonotype was detected only a few times. The chain carries TRBV11-2 and TRBJ2-7; perhaps D is TRBD1 or TRBD2 (5 bases each). Germline V gene data show CDR1 as SGHAT and CDR2 as FQNNGV. The CDR3 covers 16 residues. V was cut by 1 base and J by 2 bases, with 15 bases left in between. DNA for the CDR3: TGTGCCAGCAGCTTAGTGTCGGGGACGGGTCCCTACGAGCAGTACTTC. Translated, it gives CASSLVSGTGPYEQYF.

This clonotype was counted at least ten times. The chain links TRBV11-2 to TRBJ1-4; possible D gene TRBD1, 6 bases. The CDR3 is 15 amino acids. The ends were cut back, 1 base at V and 3 bases at J, with 9 bases in the middle. Germline lookup yields CDR1 SGHAT and CDR2 FQNNGV. The CDR3 spells CASSLGGGPNEKLFF. As DNA, the CDR3 is TGTGCCAGCAGCTTAGGAGGGGGGCCTAATGAAAAACTGTTTTTT.

In this sample, this clonotype turned up many times. This rearrangement joins TRBV5-1 to TRBJ2-6; D is unresolved. This CDR3 is built from 17 residues. Germline lookup yields CDR1 SGHRS and CDR2 YFSETQ. V was shortened by 1 base and J by 0 bases, with 11 bases between the two germline ends. The CDR3 nucleotides read TGCGCCAGCAGCTTGAACAGTCCCAGCTCTGGGGCCAACGTCCTGACTTTC. Translation gives CASSLNSPSSGANVLTF.